This T cell receptor (beta chain) was sequenced during a study of tumor-infiltrating lymphocytes in primary liver carcinoma. Looking at the study overall: Per sample, productive TCRbeta reads numbered roughly 3.5 to 8 million, similar across tissue types.

The V gene's germline CDR1 is SGHAT and CDR2 FQNNGV. This CDR3 has 15 residues. Both blood RNA, taken from unsorted whole blood, and germline DNA were extracted. Chronic HBV infection was present in the patients, who were treatment-naive. Production of TCR beta cDNA used 500 ng total RNA together with a constant-region primer. ARM-PCR was slightly modified, and three nested multiplex PCR rounds with it gave rise to the TCR beta libraries. For approximately 10 cycles apiece, the opening two PCR rounds ran with TRBV1-TRBV30 forward primers and a C-beta reverse primer. TCRdb processed the multiplex PCR reads anew with MiXCR; each CDR3 protein has one entry. The table lists 150,000 to 200,000 distinct CDR3 sequences, less than 75% of them singletons. Points on this clonotype: A read error may account for a junction end that differs from germline.

This clonotype was sampled from a woman aged 60-75 years with primary liver carcinoma and hepatitis B virus infection. The sample taken for sequencing was peripheral blood. V is TRBV11-2 and J is TRBJ2-5, with TRBD1 as a possible D gene (6 bases). The CDR3 spells CTSSIRQGSKETQYF. The CDR3 DNA reads TGTACCAGCAGCATACGCCAGGGGAGTAAAGAGACCCAGTACTTC.